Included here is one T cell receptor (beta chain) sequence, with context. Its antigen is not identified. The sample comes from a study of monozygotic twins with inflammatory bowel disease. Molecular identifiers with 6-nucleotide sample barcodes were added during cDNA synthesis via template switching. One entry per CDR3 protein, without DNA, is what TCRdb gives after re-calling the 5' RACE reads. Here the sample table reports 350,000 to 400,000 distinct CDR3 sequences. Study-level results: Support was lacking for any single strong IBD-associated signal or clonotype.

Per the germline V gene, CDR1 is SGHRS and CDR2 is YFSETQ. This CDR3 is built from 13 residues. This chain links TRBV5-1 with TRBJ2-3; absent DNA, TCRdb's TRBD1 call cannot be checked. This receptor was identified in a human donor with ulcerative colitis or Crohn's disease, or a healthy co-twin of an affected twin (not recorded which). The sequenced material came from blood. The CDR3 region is CASSSQGSDTQYF.